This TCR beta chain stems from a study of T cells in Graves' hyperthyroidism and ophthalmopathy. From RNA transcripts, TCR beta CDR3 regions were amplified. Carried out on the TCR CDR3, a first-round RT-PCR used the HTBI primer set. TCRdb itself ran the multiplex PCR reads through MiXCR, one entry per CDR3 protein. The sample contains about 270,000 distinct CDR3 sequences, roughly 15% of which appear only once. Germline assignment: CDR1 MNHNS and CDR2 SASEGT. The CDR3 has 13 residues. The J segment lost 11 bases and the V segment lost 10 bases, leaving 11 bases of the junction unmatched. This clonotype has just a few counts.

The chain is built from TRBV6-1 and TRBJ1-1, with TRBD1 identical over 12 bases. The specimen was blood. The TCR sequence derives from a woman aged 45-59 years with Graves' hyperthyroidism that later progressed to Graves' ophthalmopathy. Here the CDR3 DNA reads TGTGCCAACGCCGGGACAGGGGGCGAGTTGGCTTTCTTT. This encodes CANAGTGGELAFF.